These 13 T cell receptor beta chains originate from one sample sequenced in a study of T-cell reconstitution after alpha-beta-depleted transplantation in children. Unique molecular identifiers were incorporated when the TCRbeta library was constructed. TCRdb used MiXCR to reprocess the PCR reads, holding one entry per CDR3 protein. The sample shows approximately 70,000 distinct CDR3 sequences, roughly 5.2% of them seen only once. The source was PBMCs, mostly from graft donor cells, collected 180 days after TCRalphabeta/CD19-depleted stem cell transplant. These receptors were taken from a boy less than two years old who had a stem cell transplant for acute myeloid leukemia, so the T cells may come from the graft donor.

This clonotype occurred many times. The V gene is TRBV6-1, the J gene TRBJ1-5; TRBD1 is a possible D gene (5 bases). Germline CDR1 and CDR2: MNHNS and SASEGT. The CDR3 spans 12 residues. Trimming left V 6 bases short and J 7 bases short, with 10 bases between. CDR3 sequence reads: CASREGWQPQHF. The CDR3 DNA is TGTGCCAGCAGGGAGGGGTGGCAGCCCCAGCATTTT.

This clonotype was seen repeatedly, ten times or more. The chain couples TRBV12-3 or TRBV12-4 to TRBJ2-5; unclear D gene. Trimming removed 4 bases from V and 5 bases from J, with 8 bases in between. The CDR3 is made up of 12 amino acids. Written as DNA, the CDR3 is TGTGCCAGCAGTTCGTTAGCCGAGACCCAGTACTTC. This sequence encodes CASSSLAETQYF.

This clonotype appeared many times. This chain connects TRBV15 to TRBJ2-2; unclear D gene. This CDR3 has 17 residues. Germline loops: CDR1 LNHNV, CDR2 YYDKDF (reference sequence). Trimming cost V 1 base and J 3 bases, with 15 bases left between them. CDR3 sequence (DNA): TGTGCCACCAGCAGAGTCCCCCCCTGGGTTGACACCGGGGAGCTGTTTTTT. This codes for CATSRVPPWVDTGELFF.

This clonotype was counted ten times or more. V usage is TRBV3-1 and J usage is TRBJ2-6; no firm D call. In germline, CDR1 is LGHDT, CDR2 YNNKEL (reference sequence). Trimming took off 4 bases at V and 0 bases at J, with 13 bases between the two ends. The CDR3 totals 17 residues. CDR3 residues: CASSRDYHFSGANVLTF. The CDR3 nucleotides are TGTGCCAGCAGCCGGGATTATCATTTCTCTGGGGCCAACGTCCTGACTTTC. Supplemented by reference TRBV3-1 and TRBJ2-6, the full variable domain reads DTAVSQTPKYLVTQMGNDKSIKCEQNLGHDTMYWYKQDSKKFLKIMFSYNNKELIINETVPNRFSPKSPDKAHLNLHINSLELGDSAVYFCASSRDYHFSGANVLTFGAGSRLTVL.

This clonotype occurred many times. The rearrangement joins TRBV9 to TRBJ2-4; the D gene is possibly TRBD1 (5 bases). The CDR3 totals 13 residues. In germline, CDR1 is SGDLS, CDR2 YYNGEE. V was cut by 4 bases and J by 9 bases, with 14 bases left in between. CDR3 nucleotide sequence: TGTGCCAGCAGCCCCGCGCCAGGGTCCATTCAGTACTTC. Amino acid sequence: CASSPAPGSIQYF.

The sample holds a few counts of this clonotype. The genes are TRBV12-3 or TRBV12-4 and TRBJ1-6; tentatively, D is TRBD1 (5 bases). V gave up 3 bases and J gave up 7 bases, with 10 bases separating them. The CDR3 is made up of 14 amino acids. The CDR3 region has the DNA TGTGCCAGCAGTTTCGACAGAAAAAATTCACCCCTCCACTTT. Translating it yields CASSFDRKNSPLHF.

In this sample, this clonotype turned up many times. The CDR3 nucleotides read TGTGCCAGCAGTTCGGCCCGGGGTGGGGGGTACTTC. It specifies CASSSARGGGYF. The chain is built from TRBV7-2 and TRBJ2-5; the D call may be TRBD1 or TRBD2 (5 bases each). The germline CDR1 and CDR2 sequences are SGHTA and FQGNSA. The V end was cut by 6 bases, the J end by 13 bases, with 18 bases between. The CDR3 sequence is 12 residues long.

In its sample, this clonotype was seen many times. The CDR3 DNA is TGTGCCAGCAGCCCAGGGAATCCCACAGATACGCAGTATTTT. Its translation is CASSPGNPTDTQYF. This chain links TRBV5-8 with TRBJ2-3; D may be TRBD1 (5 bases). The CDR3 is 14 amino acids. Germline V gene lookup returns CDR1 SGHTS and CDR2 YDEGEE. V gave up 4 bases and J gave up 2 bases, with 11 bases separating them.

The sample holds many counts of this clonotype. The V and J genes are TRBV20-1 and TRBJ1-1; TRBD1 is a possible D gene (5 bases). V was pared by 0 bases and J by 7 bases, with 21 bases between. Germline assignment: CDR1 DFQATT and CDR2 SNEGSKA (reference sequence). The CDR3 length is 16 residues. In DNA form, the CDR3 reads TGCAGTGCTAGAGATCAATCGCGCGGGGGGTCGTTTGAAGCTTTCTTT. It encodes CSARDQSRGGSFEAFF.

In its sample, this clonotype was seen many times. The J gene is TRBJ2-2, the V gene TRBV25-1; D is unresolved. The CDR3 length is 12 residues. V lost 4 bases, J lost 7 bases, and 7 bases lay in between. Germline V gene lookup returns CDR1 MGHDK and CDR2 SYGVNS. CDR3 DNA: TGTGCCAGCAGTGGGTTCGGCGGGGAGCTGTTTTTT. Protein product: CASSGFGGELFF. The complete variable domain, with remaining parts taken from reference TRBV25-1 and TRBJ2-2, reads EADIYQTPRYLVIGTGKKITLECSQTMGHDKMYWYQQDPGMELHLIHYSYGVNSTEKGDLSSESTVSRIRTEHFPLTLESARPSHTSQYLCASSGFGGELFFGEGSRLTVL.

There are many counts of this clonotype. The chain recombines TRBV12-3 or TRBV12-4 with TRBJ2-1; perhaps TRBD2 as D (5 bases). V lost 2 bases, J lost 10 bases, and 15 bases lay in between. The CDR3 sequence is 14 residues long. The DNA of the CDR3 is TGTGCCAGCAGTTTAAGGCTAGCAAGGAACGAGCAGTTCTTC. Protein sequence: CASSLRLARNEQFF.

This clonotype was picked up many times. DNA of the CDR3: TGTGCCAGCAGCTTGGGCAGGGGGAAAACTGAAGCTTTCTTT. It codes for CASSLGRGKTEAFF. The V call is TRBV7-2, the J call TRBJ1-1; TRBD1 matches at 7 bases. The junction had 6 bases not matched to a gene; V was cut back by 3 bases and J by 5 bases. The germline V gene encodes CDR1 SGHTA and CDR2 FQGNSA. CDR3 size: 14 residues.

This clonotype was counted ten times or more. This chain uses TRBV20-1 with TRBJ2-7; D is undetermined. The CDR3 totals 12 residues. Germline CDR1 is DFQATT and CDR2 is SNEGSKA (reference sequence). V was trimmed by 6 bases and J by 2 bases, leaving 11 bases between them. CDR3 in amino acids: CSASLGTYEQYF. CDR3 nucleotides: TGCAGTGCCTCTTTGGGGACCTACGAGCAGTACTTC.